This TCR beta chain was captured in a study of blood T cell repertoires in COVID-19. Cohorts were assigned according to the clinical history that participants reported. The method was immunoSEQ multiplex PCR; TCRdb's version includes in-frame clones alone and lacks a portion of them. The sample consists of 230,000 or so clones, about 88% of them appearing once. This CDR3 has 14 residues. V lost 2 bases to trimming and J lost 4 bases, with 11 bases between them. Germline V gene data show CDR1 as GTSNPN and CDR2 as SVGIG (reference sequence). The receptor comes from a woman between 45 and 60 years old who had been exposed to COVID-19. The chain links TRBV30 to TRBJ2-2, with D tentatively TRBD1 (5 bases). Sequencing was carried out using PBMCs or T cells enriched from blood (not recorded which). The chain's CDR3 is CAWSRAGITGELFF. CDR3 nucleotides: TGTGCCTGGAGTAGGGCAGGGATCACCGGGGAGCTGTTTTTT. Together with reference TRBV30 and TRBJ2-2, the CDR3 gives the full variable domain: SQTIHQWPATLVQPVGSPLSLECTVEGTSNPNLYWYRQAAGRGLQLLFYSVGIGQISSEVPQNLSASRPQDRQFILSSKKLLLSDSGFYLCAWSRAGITGELFFGEGSRLTVL.